This T cell receptor (beta chain) was obtained from a study of blood T cells in healthy people across ages (dated by TCRdb to about 2015). Some background on the complete study: Template switching captured roughly one uniquely barcoded TCR beta cDNA molecule per two T cells in model experiments. Age-related changes in TCR beta repertoire diversity were measured in the study by deep sequencing normalized with unique cDNA molecular identifiers. The donors were divided into four age groups: young (average 16 years), middle-aged (approximately 39), aged (about 61) and long-lived (nearly 85). To avoid experimental bias, donors of different ages were distributed randomly across sequencing lanes. The study analyzed two additional independent replicas of 1 million unique cDNA reads from the same blood draw for two donors, one aged 18 to 30 and one aged 80 or older. What the work shows at the level of the full study, not this receptor alone: Because the CMV infection status of the donors was unknown, age-related changes in expanded clonotypes may potentially have been confounded. Conclusive comparison of naive and antigen-experienced compartments was prevented by the profiling of bulk unsorted PBMCs. Compared with the aged group, the long-lived group had more naive CD4+ T cells, fewer expanded clones and increased TCR diversity, a pattern suggesting age selection. Estimates of total diversity from one million sequenced T cells were regarded as lower bounds and underestimates. As age increased, observed TCR beta diversity per million T cells dropped in a roughly linear way, and a significant reduction was already evident by age around 41. There was a strong correlation between observed TCR beta diversity and the percentage of naive T cells measured by flow cytometry.

Including cysteine and phenylalanine, the CDR3 has 15 amino acids. Only CDR3 DNA is held: 45 bases, read in frame from base 1. Library generation was performed with 5' RACE. A second PCR of roughly 7 to 12 cycles was run with a J-beta primer mix and a sample-barcoded 5' primer. A template-switch 5' adaptor carrying 12 random nucleotides introduced a unique molecular identifier onto each TCR beta cDNA molecule. At least 2.5 million CDR3-containing paired-end reads were obtained from each sample. All of the RNA was converted into first-strand cDNA using the Mint cDNA synthesis kit, with a TRBC-specific oligonucleotide serving as the primer. Following uracil-DNA glycosylase treatment, all cDNA underwent a first 18-cycle PCR with the universal primers M1SS and BC2_uni_R. Under the source paper's analysis protocol: For normalization, 1 million high-quality reads were randomly selected from each sample, with every read carrying a distinct molecular identifier. Instead of being binned into consensus sequences, reads that shared molecular identifiers were thrown out. MiTCR, run with a Q25 quality threshold and the strictest error-elimination algorithm, handled CDR3 identification, clonotype clustering and error correction. A nonparametric unseen species model with Euler transformation was used to estimate a lower bound on total TCR beta diversity. TCRdb handled the public reads itself, with Q25 trimming in fastp and clone calling in MiXCR, and kept productive beta chains. Entries are consolidated by CDR3 protein sequence, retaining the most common genes and DNA. The authors' filters were not applied to this entry. Recorded for this sample are some 1.8 million distinct CDR3 sequences; roughly two fifths of them occurred a single time. The ten top clones hold about 21% of the sample.

With regard to this clonotype: Its antigen remains undetermined. At one end the junction does not follow the germline gene, possibly because of a read error.

Donors were 39 systemically healthy Caucasian individuals from Russia aged roughly 6 to 90 years. Each donor gave around 9.9 milliliters of peripheral blood, collected into EDTA-treated Vacutainer tubes. Ficoll-Paque density-gradient centrifugation was used to isolate PBMCs, with at least 6.5 million per sample. Total RNA was extracted from PBMCs with Trizol reagent, with at least 6 micrograms obtained per sample. For every donor, flow cytometry on a PBMC aliquot measured the percentage of naive CD45RAhigh/CD27high T cells. The sample taken for sequencing was blood. This sequence was found in a human donor in good health. The sequence is built from TRBV5-7 and TRBJ1-2; the D gene cannot be resolved reliably. TRBV5-7 is marked as an open reading frame, function uncertain. The CDR3 reads as follows: CASCPFPGRNYGYTF. The DNA reads as follows: TGTGCCAGCTGCCCATTTCCGGGGAGAAACTACGGCTACACCTTC.